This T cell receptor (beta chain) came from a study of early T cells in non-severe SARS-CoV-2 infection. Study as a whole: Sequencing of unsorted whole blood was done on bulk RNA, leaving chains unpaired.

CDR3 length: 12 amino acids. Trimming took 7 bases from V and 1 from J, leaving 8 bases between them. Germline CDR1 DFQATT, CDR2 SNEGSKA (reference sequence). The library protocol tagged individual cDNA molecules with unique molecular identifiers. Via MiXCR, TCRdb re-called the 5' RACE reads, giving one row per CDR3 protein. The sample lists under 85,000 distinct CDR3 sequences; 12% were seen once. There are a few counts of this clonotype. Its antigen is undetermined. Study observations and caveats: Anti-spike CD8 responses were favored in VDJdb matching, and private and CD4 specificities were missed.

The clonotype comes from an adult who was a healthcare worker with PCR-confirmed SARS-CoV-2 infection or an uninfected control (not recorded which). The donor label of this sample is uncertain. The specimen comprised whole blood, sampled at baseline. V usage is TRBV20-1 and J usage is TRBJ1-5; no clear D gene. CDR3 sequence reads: CSGAGSNQPQHF. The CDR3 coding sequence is TGCAGTGGGGCGGGGAGCAATCAGCCCCAGCATTTT.